This T cell receptor (beta chain) was found in a study of beta chain features in type 1 diabetes. Background on the study: There were 107,917,701 sorted cells examined across all samples.

CDR3 length equals 16 residues. Trimming shortened V by 3 bases and J by 8 bases, and 20 bases separated the two germline ends. Germline V gene sequence: CDR1 LNHNV, CDR2 YYDKDF (reference sequence). Study-wide findings and caveats: Among all four CD4+ subsets, Type 1 diabetes patients had TCRB CDR3s that were moderately but significantly shorter. For type 1 diabetes patients, VDJ junctions showed fewer insertions and more deletions.

As concerns this clone: Its target is unknown.

All of the isolated RNA was reverse transcribed, so expressed TCRB transcripts were sequenced. Sequenced by immunoSEQ multiplex PCR; TCRdb stores in-frame clones only, minus some. The sample holds about 740,000 clones, around 15% seen once. Stem cell-like memory, regulatory, central memory and naive CD4+ cells were sorted via CD45RO/CCR7/CD25/CD127/CD95/CD27. The chain links TRBV15 to TRBJ2-1; the D call may be TRBD1 or TRBD2 (5 bases each). Sequencing was performed on naive CD4+ T cells from blood. The sequence came from a man aged 18 to 29 with type 1 diabetes. The CDR3 spells CATSRITGLGVDEQFF. In DNA, the CDR3 is TGTGCCACCAGCAGGATAACAGGCCTCGGGGTCGATGAGCAGTTCTTC.